The 24 T cell receptor beta chains listed next were all sequenced from one sample in a study of radiotherapy plus CTLA-4 blockade in lung cancer. Sequenced by immunoSEQ multiplex PCR; TCRdb stores in-frame clones only, minus some. The data hold about 98,000 clones, with almost 90% observed a single time. The sequencing used peripheral blood, collected from a patient treated with radiotherapy plus ipilimumab. Every receptor here comes from a human donor with non-small cell lung cancer that progressed on radiotherapy plus ipilimumab.

This chain links TRBV6-1 with TRBJ2-5, with 8 nucleotides matching TRBD1. CDR3 size: 15 residues. In germline, CDR1 is MNHNS, CDR2 SASEGT. Trimming took 2 bases from V and 4 from J; bases not matched to a gene: 6. In DNA form, the CDR3 reads TGTGCCAGCAGTGAATCTCGGACAGGGAGAGAGACCCAGTACTTC. Its translation: CASSESRTGRETQYF.

The gene calls are TRBV6-6 and TRBJ2-7; D is perhaps TRBD1 or TRBD2 (6 bases each). Trimming stripped 10 bases from V and 3 bases from J, with 13 bases between. Looked up from germline, CDR1 is MNHNY and CDR2 is SVGAGI (reference sequence). The CDR3 sequence is 12 residues long. The CDR3 nucleotides are TGTGCCACCGGGGGCGGTGGCTACGAGCAGTACTTC. Its protein is CATGGGGYEQYF.

The chain recombines TRBV7-9 with TRBJ2-7; D is perhaps TRBD2 (6 bases). This CDR3 contains 14 residues. CDR1 and CDR2 (germline): SEHNR, FQNEAQ (reference sequence). The V end lost 7 bases, the J end lost 3 bases, and 16 bases lay between the germline ends. CDR3 protein: CASISGGDDYEQYF. CDR3 bases: TGTGCCAGCATCTCGGGCGGGGACGACTACGAGCAGTACTTC. Based on the CDR3 plus reference TRBV7-9 and TRBJ2-7, the full variable domain is DTGVSQNPRHKITKRGQNVTFRCDPISEHNRLYWYRQTLGQGPEFLTYFQNEAQLEKSRLLSDRFSAERPKGSFSTLEIQRTEQGDSAMYLCASISGGDDYEQYFGPGTRLTVT.

This clone was detected once. The V call is TRBV30, the J call TRBJ2-1; 8 nucleotides line up with TRBD2. The CDR3 is 17 amino acids. Germline CDR1 is GTSNPN and CDR2 is SVGIG (reference sequence). The junction had 16 bases not matched to a gene; V was cut back by 4 bases and J by 5 bases. The CDR3: CAWKVWSGSLFNNEQFF. In DNA form, the CDR3 reads TGTGCCTGGAAGGTCTGGAGCGGGAGTTTATTTAACAATGAGCAGTTCTTC.

This chain connects TRBV6-1 to TRBJ1-3, with D unclear. Germline lookup yields CDR1 MNHNS and CDR2 SASEGT. CDR3 size: 14 residues. V was cut by 2 bases and J by 0 bases, with 5 bases left in between. CDR3 in amino acids: CASSERGSGNTIYF. CDR3 DNA sequence: TGTGCCAGCAGTGAACGGGGCTCTGGAAACACCATATATTTT.

The V call is TRBV2, the J call TRBJ2-6; D remains unclear. Germline-derived CDR1 and CDR2 are SNHLY and FYNNEI. The CDR3 length is 13 residues. Trimming shortened V by 1 base and J by 7 bases, and 5 bases separated the two germline ends. As DNA, the CDR3 is TGTGCCAGCAGTGAAGGGTACGCCAACGTCCTGACTTTC. Translated: CASSEGYANVLTF.

This chain links TRBV2 with TRBJ2-7, with D possibly being TRBD1 (5 bases). CDR1 and CDR2 (germline): SNHLY, FYNNEI. The CDR3 length is 14 residues. Trimming stripped 0 bases from V and 4 bases from J, with 10 bases between. The CDR3 DNA is TGTGCCAGCAGTGAAGCCCTCCAGGGTTACGAGCAGTACTTC. The encoded protein is CASSEALQGYEQYF.

The table lists this clone with a count of one. The chain has TRBV6-5 and TRBJ2-3, with no clear D. V was shortened by 6 bases and J by 6 bases, with 13 bases between the two germline ends. Germline values: CDR1 MNHEY, CDR2 SVGAGI. CDR3 length: 13 residues. The CDR3 bases are TGTGCCAGCAGATCCCCTGGTAGGGATACGCAGTATTTT. Translating it yields CASRSPGRDTQYF.

The chain couples TRBV27 to TRBJ2-7; D possibly corresponds to TRBD2 (5 bases). V dropped 1 base and J dropped 6 bases, with 10 bases sitting between them. This CDR3 comprises 13 residues. Germline-derived CDR1 and CDR2 are MNHEY and SMNVEV (reference sequence). Here the CDR3 DNA reads TGTGCCAGCAGTTTATGGCCAGAGGGCGAGCAGTACTTC. Translated, it gives CASSLWPEGEQYF.

The chain employs TRBV5-1 and TRBJ1-1; no clear D. The CDR3 sequence is 13 residues long. V was trimmed by 2 bases and J by 3 bases, leaving 8 bases between them. Looked up from germline, CDR1 is SGHRS and CDR2 is YFSETQ. CDR3 DNA: TGCGCCAGCAGCTTTTCCACGGACACTGAAGCTTTCTTT. Translated: CASSFSTDTEAFF.

The J gene is TRBJ1-3, the V gene TRBV5-1, with 7 bases fitting TRBD1. Germline assignment: CDR1 SGHRS and CDR2 YFSETQ. V was clipped by 4 bases and J by 0 bases; unmatched bases: 7. This CDR3 contains 16 residues. This CDR3 reads CASSATGFSSGNTIYF. The CDR3 DNA follows: TGCGCCAGCAGCGCGACAGGGTTTAGCTCTGGAAACACCATATATTTT.

The V gene is TRBV29-1, the J gene TRBJ1-2; possible D gene TRBD1, 6 bases. V lost 4 bases, J lost 10 bases, and 22 bases lay in between. Germline CDR1 and CDR2: SQVTM and ANQGSEA. This CDR3 is 14 amino acids long. The CDR3 DNA reads TGCAGCGTTGGGGAAGGGGGGGCTTACGTCGACTACACCTTC. This codes for CSVGEGGAYVDYTF.

This sequence joins TRBV18 and TRBJ1-5; tentatively, D is TRBD1 (6 bases). Trimming took 4 bases from V and 9 from J, leaving 13 bases between them. Germline V lookup: CDR1 KGHSH, CDR2 LQKENI. The CDR3 has 13 residues. For the CDR3, the DNA is TGTGCCAGCTCACGACAGGCGGCCGGGCCCCAGCATTTT. Translated, it gives CASSRQAAGPQHF.

The rearrangement uses TRBV2 and TRBJ1-5; D is unclear. Trimming shortened V by 6 bases and J by 0 bases, and 3 bases separated the two germline ends. This CDR3 is built from 12 residues. Per germline, CDR1 SNHLY and CDR2 FYNNEI. The CDR3, as DNA: TGTGCCAGCAGCAATAGCAATCAGCCCCAGCATTTT. Translating it yields CASSNSNQPQHF.

The chain has TRBV6-1 and TRBJ1-5; D is ambiguous. Germline loops: CDR1 MNHNS, CDR2 SASEGT. V shed 5 bases and J shed 4 bases, with 6 bases lying between them. This CDR3 contains 12 residues. For the CDR3, the DNA is TGTGCCAGCAGTTTGGAGAATCAGCCCCAGCATTTT. Protein: CASSLENQPQHF.

The chain has TRBV28 and TRBJ2-5, with TRBD2 as a possible D gene (5 bases). The end of the DNA is better explained by TRBJ2-7, so the J call may be wrong. CDR1 is MDHEN and CDR2 is SYDVKM in the germline V gene. The CDR3 extends over 13 amino acids. The CDR3 DNA reads TGTGCCAGCAGTGAGGGCAGGACCCACGAGCAGTACTTC. This gives the protein CASSEGRTHEQYF.

The rearrangement uses TRBV7-2 and TRBJ1-2, with D possibly TRBD1 on 5 matching bases. The CDR3 sequence is 14 residues long. V lost 5 bases and J lost 4, with 14 bases in between. Germline CDR1 SGHTA, CDR2 FQGNSA. CDR3 residues: CASSASGAGYGYTF. CDR3 in DNA: TGTGCCAGCAGCGCCTCCGGGGCGGGCTATGGCTACACCTTC.

V and J are TRBV5-1 and TRBJ1-1; D gene ambiguous. Germline V gene data show CDR1 as SGHRS and CDR2 as YFSETQ. The V gene lost 5 bases and the J gene lost 1 base, with 12 bases spanning the gap. The CDR3 is 14 amino acids. The CDR3 loop is CASSPPSANTEAFF. In nucleotides, the CDR3 is TGCGCCAGCAGTCCCCCTTCGGCGAACACTGAAGCTTTCTTT.

The count of this clone is one. This rearrangement joins TRBV19 to TRBJ2-5, with TRBD2 identical over 9 bases. V gave up 4 bases and J gave up 5 bases; unmatched junction bases: 8. Germline CDR1 and CDR2: LNHDA and SQIVND (reference sequence). This CDR3 has 15 amino acids. The CDR3 coding sequence is TGTGCCAGTAGTAAGAGCGGGAGGAAACAGGAGACCCAGTACTTC. Translation gives CASSKSGRKQETQYF.

This clone was recorded a few times. The chain carries TRBV6-5 and TRBJ2-7; D might be TRBD1 (6 bases). The CDR3 spans 12 residues. V was pared by 4 bases and J by 6 bases, with 10 bases between. Germline V lookup: CDR1 MNHEY, CDR2 SVGAGI. As DNA, the CDR3 is TGTGCCAGCAGTTCAGGGGTGGGCGAGCAGTACTTC. Its protein is CASSSGVGEQYF.

The genes are TRBV18 and TRBJ2-3; D unclear. The germline CDR1 and CDR2 sequences are KGHSH and LQKENI. This CDR3 is 12 amino acids long. V was clipped by 2 bases and J by 2 bases, with 2 bases between them. CDR3 sequence (DNA): TGTGCCAGCTCACCATACACAGATACGCAGTATTTT. Translated: CASSPYTDTQYF. Combining the CDR3 with reference TRBV18 and TRBJ2-3 gives the whole variable domain NAGVMQNPRHLVRRRGQEARLRCSPMKGHSHVYWYRQLPEEGLKFMVYLQKENIIDESGMPKERFSAEFPKEGPSILRIQQVVRGDSAAYFCASSPYTDTQYFGPGTRLTVL.

The genes are TRBV2 and TRBJ2-7; D unclear. Trimming took 7 bases from V and 6 from J, leaving 19 bases between them. CDR3 length: 14 amino acids. CDR1 and CDR2 (germline): SNHLY, FYNNEI. Here the CDR3 reads CASTLGKIYSEQYF. The DNA of the CDR3 is TGTGCCAGCACGCTGGGCAAGATATACTCCGAGCAGTACTTC.

The chain uses TRBV5-6 and TRBJ2-5; possible D gene TRBD1, 5 bases. The CDR3 length is 14 residues. Germline lookup yields CDR1 SGHDT and CDR2 YYEEEE. Trimming removed 2 bases from V and 4 bases from J, with 12 bases in between. The DNA of the CDR3 is TGTGCCAGCAGCTTAGGGGTAGGGCCAGAGACCCAGTACTTC. Translation: CASSLGVGPETQYF.

This chain links TRBV30 with TRBJ1-5, with D perhaps matching TRBD1 (6 bases). The CDR3 consists of 13 residues. In germline, CDR1 is GTSNPN, CDR2 SVGIG (reference sequence). The germline V and J ends were trimmed by 5 bases and 5 bases, with 13 bases remaining between them. The CDR3 reads CAWSRGVDQPQHF. The CDR3 DNA is TGTGCCTGGTCCAGGGGTGTGGATCAGCCCCAGCATTTT. Supplemented by reference TRBV30 and TRBJ1-5, the full variable domain reads SQTIHQWPATLVQPVGSPLSLECTVEGTSNPNLYWYRQAAGRGLQLLFYSVGIGQISSEVPQNLSASRPQDRQFILSSKKLLLSDSGFYLCAWSRGVDQPQHFGDGTRLSIL.